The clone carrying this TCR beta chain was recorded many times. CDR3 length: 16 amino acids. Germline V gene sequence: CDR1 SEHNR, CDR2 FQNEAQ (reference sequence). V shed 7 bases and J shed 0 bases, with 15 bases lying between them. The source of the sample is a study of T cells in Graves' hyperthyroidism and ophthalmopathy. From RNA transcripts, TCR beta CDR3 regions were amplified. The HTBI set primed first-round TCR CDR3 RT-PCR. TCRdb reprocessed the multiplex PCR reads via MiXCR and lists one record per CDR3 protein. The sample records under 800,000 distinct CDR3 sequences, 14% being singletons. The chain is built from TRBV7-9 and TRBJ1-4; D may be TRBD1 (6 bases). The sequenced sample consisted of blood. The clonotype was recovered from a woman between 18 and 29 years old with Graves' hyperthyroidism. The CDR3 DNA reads TGTGCCAGCATCCCTTCGGGGGGCACAACTAATGAAAAACTGTTTTTT. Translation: CASIPSGGTTNEKLFF.